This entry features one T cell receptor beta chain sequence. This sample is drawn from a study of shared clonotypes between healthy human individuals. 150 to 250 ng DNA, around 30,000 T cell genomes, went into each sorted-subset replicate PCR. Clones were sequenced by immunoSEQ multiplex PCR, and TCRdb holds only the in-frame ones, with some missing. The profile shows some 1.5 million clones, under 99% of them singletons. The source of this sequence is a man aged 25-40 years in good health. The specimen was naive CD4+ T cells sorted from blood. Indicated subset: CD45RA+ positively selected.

CDR3 DNA sequence: TGTGCCAGCAGTTTACTGGTCGACAGGGGGCCCTACACCTTC. Translated, it gives CASSLLVDRGPYTF. The chain employs TRBV28 and TRBJ1-2; TRBD1 matches at 10 bases. Trimming at V came to 2 bases and at J to 10 bases, leaving 7 bases not matched to a gene. The germline V gene has CDR1 MDHEN and CDR2 SYDVKM. CDR3 length: 14 residues.